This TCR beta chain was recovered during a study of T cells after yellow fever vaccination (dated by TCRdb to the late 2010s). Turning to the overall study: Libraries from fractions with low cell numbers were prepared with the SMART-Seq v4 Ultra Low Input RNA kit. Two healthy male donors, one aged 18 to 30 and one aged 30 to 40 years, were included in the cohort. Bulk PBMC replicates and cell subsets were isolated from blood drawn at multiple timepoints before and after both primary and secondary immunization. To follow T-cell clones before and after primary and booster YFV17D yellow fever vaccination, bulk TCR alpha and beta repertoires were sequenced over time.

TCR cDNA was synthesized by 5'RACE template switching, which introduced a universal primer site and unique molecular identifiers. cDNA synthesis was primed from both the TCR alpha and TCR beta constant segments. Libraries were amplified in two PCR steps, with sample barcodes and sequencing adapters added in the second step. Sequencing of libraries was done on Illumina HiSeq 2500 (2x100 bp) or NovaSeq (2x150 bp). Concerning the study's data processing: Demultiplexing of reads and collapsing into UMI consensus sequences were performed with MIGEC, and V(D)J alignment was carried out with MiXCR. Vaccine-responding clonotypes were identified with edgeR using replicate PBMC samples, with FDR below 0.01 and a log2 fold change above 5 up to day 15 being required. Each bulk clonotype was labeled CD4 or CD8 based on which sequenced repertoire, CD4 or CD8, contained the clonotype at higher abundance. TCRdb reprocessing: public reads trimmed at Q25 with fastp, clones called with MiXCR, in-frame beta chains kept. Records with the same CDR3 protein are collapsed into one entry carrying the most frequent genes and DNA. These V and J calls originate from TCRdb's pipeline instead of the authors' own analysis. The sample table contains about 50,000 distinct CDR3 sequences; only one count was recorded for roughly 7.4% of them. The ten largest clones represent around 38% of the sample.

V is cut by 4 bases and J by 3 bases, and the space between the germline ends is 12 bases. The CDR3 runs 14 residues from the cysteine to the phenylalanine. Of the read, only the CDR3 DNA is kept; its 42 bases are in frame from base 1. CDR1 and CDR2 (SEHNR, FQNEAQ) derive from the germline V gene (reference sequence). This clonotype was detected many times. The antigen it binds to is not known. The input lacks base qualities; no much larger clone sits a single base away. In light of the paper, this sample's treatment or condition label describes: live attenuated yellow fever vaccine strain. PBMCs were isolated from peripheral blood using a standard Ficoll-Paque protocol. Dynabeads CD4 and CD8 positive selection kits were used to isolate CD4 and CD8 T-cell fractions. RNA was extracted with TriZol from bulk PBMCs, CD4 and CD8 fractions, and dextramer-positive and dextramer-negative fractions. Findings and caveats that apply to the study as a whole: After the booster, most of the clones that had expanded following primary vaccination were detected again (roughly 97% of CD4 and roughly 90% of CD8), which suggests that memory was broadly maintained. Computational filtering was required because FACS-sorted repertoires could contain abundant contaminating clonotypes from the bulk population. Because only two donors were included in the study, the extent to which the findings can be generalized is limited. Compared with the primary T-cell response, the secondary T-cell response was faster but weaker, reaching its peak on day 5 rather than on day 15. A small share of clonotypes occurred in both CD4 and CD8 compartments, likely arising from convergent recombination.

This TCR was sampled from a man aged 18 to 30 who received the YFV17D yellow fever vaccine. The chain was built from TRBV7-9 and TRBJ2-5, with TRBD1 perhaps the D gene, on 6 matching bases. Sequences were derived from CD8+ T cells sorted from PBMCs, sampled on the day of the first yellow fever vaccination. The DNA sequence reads TGTGCCAGCAGCTCGGGACACCAAGAAGAGACCCAGTACTTC. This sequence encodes CASSSGHQEETQYF.